Below are 23 T cell receptor beta chains sequenced from a single sample in a study of T cell responses to AZD1222 COVID-19 vaccine. Data came from immunoSEQ multiplex PCR; TCRdb stores just in-frame clones and leaves some out. There are 100,000 to 120,000 clones in the sample; 88% occur only once, and around 1.6% lies in the top ten. Sequencing used peripheral blood, obtained on day 0 of AZD1222 vaccination. Receptor source: an adult in good health.

The rearrangement uses TRBV5-5 and TRBJ1-2; the D gene is possibly TRBD1 (5 bases). The length of the CDR3 is 14 residues. Germline CDR1 and CDR2: SGHKS and YYEKEE (reference sequence). V was clipped by 4 bases and J by 3 bases, with 13 bases between them. This CDR3 is CASSPIWGDYGYTF. The CDR3 DNA reads TGTGCCAGCAGCCCTATCTGGGGGGACTATGGCTACACCTTC.

This clone was detected only once. DNA for the CDR3: TGTGCCAGCAGTGGAGCGGACAGGGCCAACACTGAAGCTTTCTTT. As protein: CASSGADRANTEAFF. The V gene is TRBV2, the J gene TRBJ1-1, with 8 bases that match TRBD1. The CDR3 loop spans 15 amino acids. V dropped 4 bases and J dropped 2; count of bases not matched to a gene: 6. Germline CDR1 reads SNHLY; CDR2 reads FYNNEI.

The genes are TRBV19 and TRBJ1-1; a possible D gene is TRBD1 (6 bases). V was trimmed by 2 bases and J by 5 bases, leaving 12 bases between them. CDR3 length equals 14 residues. In germline, CDR1 is LNHDA, CDR2 SQIVND (reference sequence). CDR3 DNA: TGTGCCAGTAGTATACAGGGGAGGCGTACTGAAGCTTTCTTT. This encodes CASSIQGRRTEAFF.

The rearrangement links TRBV5-8 to TRBJ1-2; no firm D call. CDR1 SGHTS and CDR2 YDEGEE come from the germline V gene. V lost 0 bases to trimming and J lost 9 bases, with 12 bases between them. The CDR3 sequence is 13 residues long. The CDR3 bases are TGTGCCAGCAGCTTGGGCAGCCTCGACAGCTACACCTTC. The encoded protein is CASSLGSLDSYTF.

CDR3 loop: CASQVDRGPDYEQYF. Here the CDR3 DNA reads TGCGCCAGCCAAGTAGACAGGGGGCCCGACTACGAGCAGTACTTC. This chain joins TRBV10-1 and TRBJ2-7; TRBD1 matches at 10 bases. Germline V lookup: CDR1 WNHNN, CDR2 SYGVQD (reference sequence). J was trimmed by 3 bases and V by 8 bases; bases with no gene match: 10. The CDR3 totals 15 residues.

The V and J genes are TRBV2 and TRBJ1-2; perhaps TRBD1 as D (5 bases). Germline CDR1 reads SNHLY; CDR2 reads FYNNEI. Trimming stripped 8 bases from V and 4 bases from J, with 14 bases between. This CDR3 contains 13 residues. CDR3 sequence reads: CASGSYRSYGYTF. CDR3 DNA: TGTGCCAGCGGAAGCTACAGGAGCTATGGCTACACCTTC.

CDR3 sequence (DNA): TGCAGTGCTAGTTCCATCTACGAGCAGTACTTC. Translation: CSASSIYEQYF. V usage is TRBV20-1 and J usage is TRBJ2-7; unclear D gene. CDR3 length: 11 residues. Germline loops: CDR1 DFQATT, CDR2 SNEGSKA (reference sequence). Trimming took off 3 bases at V and 3 bases at J, with 6 bases between the two ends.

The chain combines TRBV27 with TRBJ2-7; 9 nucleotides agree with TRBD2. The CDR3 spans 14 residues. J gave up 0 bases and V 3 bases, and 0 bases lay outside the gene matches. Germline loops: CDR1 MNHEY, CDR2 SMNVEV (reference sequence). For the CDR3, the DNA is TGTGCCAGCAGTTTTAGCGGGGGCTCCTACGAGCAGTACTTC. It translates to CASSFSGGSYEQYF.

The V call is TRBV7-9, the J call TRBJ2-1; the D gene is possibly TRBD1 (5 bases). The CDR3 is 15 amino acids. V was clipped by 1 base and J by 6 bases, with 13 bases between them. CDR1 SEHNR and CDR2 FQNEAQ come from the germline V gene (reference sequence). The CDR3, as DNA: TGTGCCAGCAGCTTAGATGCAGGGATTTCCAATGAGCAGTTCTTC. As protein: CASSLDAGISNEQFF.

This clone was recorded a few times. The gene calls are TRBV5-1 and TRBJ1-1, with D maybe TRBD1 (5 bases). The CDR3 consists of 14 residues. V was pared by 5 bases and J by 2 bases, with 13 bases between. Per germline, CDR1 SGHRS and CDR2 YFSETQ. The CDR3 region is CASSPGTGNTEAFF. The CDR3 DNA reads TGCGCCAGCAGTCCCGGGACGGGTAACACTGAAGCTTTCTTT.

V gene TRBV6-5 combines with J gene TRBJ1-1, with 7 bases lining up with TRBD1. The germline V gene encodes CDR1 MNHEY and CDR2 SVGAGI. J lost 6 bases, V lost 5 bases, and 6 bases had no gene match. The length of the CDR3 is 13 residues. The CDR3 sequence is CASSIYGQAEAFF. CDR3 DNA sequence: TGTGCCAGCAGTATTTACGGACAGGCTGAAGCTTTCTTT.

The chain uses TRBV9 and TRBJ1-3; perhaps TRBD1 as D (5 bases). The germline V and J ends were trimmed by 0 bases and 2 bases, with 6 bases remaining between them. This CDR3 spans 14 amino acids. In germline, CDR1 is SGDLS, CDR2 YYNGEE. The CDR3 loop reads CASSVAGTGNTIYF. The DNA of the CDR3 is TGTGCCAGCAGCGTAGCAGGGACTGGAAACACCATATATTTT.

The chain recombines TRBV3-1 (or the pseudogene TRBV3-2) with TRBJ2-7; D is unclear. Trimming pared 1 base from V and 0 bases from J, leaving 13 bases between. The CDR3 has 16 residues. Germline V gene data show CDR1 as LGHDT and CDR2 as YNNKEL (reference sequence). The CDR3 reads CASSQALLPYSYEQYF. As DNA, the CDR3 is TGTGCCAGCAGCCAAGCATTGCTTCCCTACTCCTACGAGCAGTACTTC.

The rearrangement joins TRBV19 to TRBJ2-2; 9 nucleotides match TRBD1. Germline trimming cut 6 bases from V and 6 bases from J; bases unmatched to any gene: 8. The CDR3 totals 15 residues. Germline V gene sequence: CDR1 LNHDA, CDR2 SQIVND (reference sequence). The DNA of the CDR3 is TGTGCCAGTAGCCTCTGGACAGGGGATGCCGGGGAGCTGTTTTTT. Translation: CASSLWTGDAGELFF.

The genes are TRBV9 and TRBJ2-2; no clear D. The CDR3 has 14 amino acids. Trimming cost V 0 bases and J 5 bases, with 8 bases left between them. Germline lookup yields CDR1 SGDLS and CDR2 YYNGEE. DNA for the CDR3: TGTGCCAGCAGCGTAGCATCCGGGACCGGGGAGCTGTTTTTT. Amino acids: CASSVASGTGELFF.

The chain links TRBV18 to TRBJ2-5; possible D gene TRBD1, 6 bases. The V gene's germline CDR1 is KGHSH and CDR2 LQKENI. The CDR3 runs 14 residues. The ends were cut back, 3 bases at V and 2 bases at J, with 10 bases in the middle. CDR3: CASSPTGRQETQYF. The CDR3 DNA sequence: TGTGCCAGCTCACCTACAGGGCGACAAGAGACCCAGTACTTC.

The CDR3 region is CASSSTDTQYF. CDR3 in DNA: TGTGCCAGCAGTAGCACAGATACGCAGTATTTT. The gene calls are TRBV6-6 and TRBJ2-3; D is undetermined. The CDR3 consists of 11 residues. The germline gives CDR1 MNHNY, CDR2 SVGAGI (reference sequence). Trimming stripped 5 bases from V and 0 bases from J, with 0 bases between.

The chain has TRBV19 and TRBJ2-7; no definite D call. Germline loops: CDR1 LNHDA, CDR2 SQIVND (reference sequence). CDR3 size: 13 residues. Deletions cut 5 bases from V and 7 bases from J, with 15 bases between. CDR3 region: CASSQDSAREQYF. The CDR3 DNA is TGTGCCAGTAGTCAAGACTCTGCTAGGGAGCAGTACTTC.

The chain carries TRBV4-1 and TRBJ1-6; no definite D call. The CDR3 is 15 amino acids. The V end lost 3 bases, the J end lost 6 bases, and 12 bases lay between the germline ends. CDR1 MGHRA and CDR2 YSYEKL come from the germline V gene. CDR3 in DNA: TGCGCCAGCAGCCAGACACACGGGGTTAATTCACCCCTCCACTTT. Translating it yields CASSQTHGVNSPLHF.

This chain links TRBV5-4 with TRBJ1-1, with D hard to call. From germline, CDR1 is SGHNT and CDR2 YYREEE (reference sequence). The CDR3 totals 15 residues. Trimming stripped 1 base from V and 2 bases from J, with 12 bases between. The DNA of the CDR3 is TGTGCCAGCAGCTTGCGGTCCCTGCCCAACACTGAAGCTTTCTTT. Its protein product is CASSLRSLPNTEAFF.

This sequence joins TRBV6-1 and TRBJ2-1, with no clear D. V lost 9 bases and J lost 2, with 8 bases in between. CDR1 MNHNS and CDR2 SASEGT come from the germline V gene. The CDR3 consists of 12 residues. CDR3 DNA sequence: TGTGCCAGTAGTACCCCCTACAATGAGCAGTTCTTC. Translating it yields CASSTPYNEQFF.

The chain joins TRBV19 to TRBJ2-5, with 8 bases that match TRBD1. The CDR3 is 16 residues long. Germline assignment: CDR1 LNHDA and CDR2 SQIVND (reference sequence). V lost 4 bases, J lost 1 base, and 8 bases stayed unmatched. The CDR3 protein is CASSTTARGPQETQYF. As DNA, the CDR3 is TGTGCCAGTAGTACCACCGCCAGGGGGCCCCAAGAGACCCAGTACTTC.

The count of this clone is one. This chain connects TRBV15 to TRBJ2-1; D remains ambiguous. With 3 bases removed from V and 6 bases from J, the gap between germline ends came to 9 bases. This CDR3 has 13 amino acids. CDR1 LNHNV and CDR2 YYDKDF come from the germline V gene (reference sequence). The CDR3 nucleotides are TGTGCCACCAGCAGGATCGCGAGCAATGAGCAGTTCTTC. Protein sequence: CATSRIASNEQFF.